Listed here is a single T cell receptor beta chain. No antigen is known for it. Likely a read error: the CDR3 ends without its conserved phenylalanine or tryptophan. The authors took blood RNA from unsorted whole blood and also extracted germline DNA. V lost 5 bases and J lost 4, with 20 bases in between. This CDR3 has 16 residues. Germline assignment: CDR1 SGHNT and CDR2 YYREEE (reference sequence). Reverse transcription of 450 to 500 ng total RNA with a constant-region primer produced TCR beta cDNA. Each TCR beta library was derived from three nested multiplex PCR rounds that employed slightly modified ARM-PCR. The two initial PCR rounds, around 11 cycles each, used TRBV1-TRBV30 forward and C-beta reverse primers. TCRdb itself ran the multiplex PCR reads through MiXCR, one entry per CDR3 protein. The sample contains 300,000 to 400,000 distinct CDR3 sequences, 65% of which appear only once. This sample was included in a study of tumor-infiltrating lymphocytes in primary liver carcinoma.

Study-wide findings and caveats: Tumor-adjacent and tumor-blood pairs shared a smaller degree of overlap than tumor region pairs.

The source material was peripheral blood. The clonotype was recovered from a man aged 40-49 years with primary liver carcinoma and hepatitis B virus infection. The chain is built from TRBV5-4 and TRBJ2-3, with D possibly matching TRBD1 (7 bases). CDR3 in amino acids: CASSAGLTGEADTQYL. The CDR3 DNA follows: TGTGCCAGCAGTGCAGGCCTTACAGGGGAGGCAGATACGCAGTATCTT.